Below, one T cell receptor beta chain is given with its context. The target antigen is unknown. The data are from a study of shared clonotypes between healthy human individuals. Study-wide findings and caveats: Large depth notwithstanding, sorted-subset sequencing proved incomplete by rarefaction. Sample collection involved blood only; tissue repertoires are likely different.

It was across several immunoSEQ plates that each subset's genomic DNA was evenly split. The protocol was immunoSEQ multiplex PCR, while the TCRdb copy is restricted to in-frame clones and leaves out a portion. In the table there are under 2.5 million clones, approximately 90% of which are singletons. The CDR3 extends over 15 amino acids. Trimming removed 4 bases from V and 2 bases from J; junction bases left unmatched: 5. CDR1 and CDR2 (germline): SNHLY, FYNNEI. CD4+ cells underwent separation, giving CD45RA+ naive and CD45RA-negative memory subsets. The source material was naive CD4+ T cells from PBMCs. The subset denotes: CD45RA+ positively selected. V and J are TRBV2 and TRBJ1-2; 9 positions agree with TRBD1. The TCR sequence derives from a man in his late teens or twenties in good health. Some clones in this sample may be carry-over from other donors' samples. The DNA of the CDR3 is TGTGCCAGCAGTGCCAACAGGGGGCCGAACTATGGCTACACCTTC. Translating gives CASSANRGPNYGYTF.